This T cell receptor (beta chain) was sequenced in a study of blood T cells in healthy people across ages. General observations from the study: Higher diversity and more naive CD4+ cells were features of long-lived donors, compared to aged donors.

This clonotype was counted only a few times. Its antigen remains unidentified. Trimming cost V 6 bases and J 9 bases; bases outside gene matches: 12. Germline V lookup: CDR1 SQVTM, CDR2 ANQGSEA. This CDR3 has 15 amino acids. The use of a sample-barcoded 5' primer and a J-beta primer mix characterized a second PCR of roughly 6 to 12 cycles. A template-switch adaptor with 12 random nucleotides tagged each cDNA molecule. TCRdb itself ran the 5' RACE reads through MiXCR, one entry per CDR3 protein. The table lists 600,000 to 800,000 distinct CDR3 sequences, 45% to 60% of them singletons. Sample: blood. The chain couples TRBV29-1 to TRBJ2-1; 12 nucleotides agree with TRBD2. This receptor was taken from a woman of 80 years or more in good health. The DNA for the CDR3 is TGCAGCGTCCCAACCTCTAGCGGGAGGGGACGTGAGCAGTTCTTC. Protein sequence: CSVPTSSGRGREQFF.